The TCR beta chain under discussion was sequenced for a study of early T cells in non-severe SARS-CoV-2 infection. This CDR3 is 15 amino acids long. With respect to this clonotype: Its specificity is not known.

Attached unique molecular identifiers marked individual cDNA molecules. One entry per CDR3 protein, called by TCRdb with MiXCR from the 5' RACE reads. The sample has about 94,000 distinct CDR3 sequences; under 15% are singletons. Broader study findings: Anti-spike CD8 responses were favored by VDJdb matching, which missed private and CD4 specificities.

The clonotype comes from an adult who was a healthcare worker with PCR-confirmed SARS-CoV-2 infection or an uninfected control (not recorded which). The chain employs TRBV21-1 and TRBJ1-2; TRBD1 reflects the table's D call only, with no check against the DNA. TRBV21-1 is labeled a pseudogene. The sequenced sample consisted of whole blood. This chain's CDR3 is CASSKRGQANYGYTF. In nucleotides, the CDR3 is TGTGCCAGCAGCAAAAGGGGACAGGCTAACTATGGCTACACCTTC.